What follows is one T cell receptor (beta chain) and its context. This specimen belongs to a study of control samples from healthy donors and cancer patients. Sequenced by immunoSEQ multiplex PCR; TCRdb stores in-frame clones only, minus some. The sample carries over 200,000 clones, approximately 80% recorded once. The clonotype was recovered from a woman in her fifties or sixties with lung cancer. Sample: PBMCs.

The CDR3 region has the DNA TGTGCCAGCAGTACGGACTCAGGGGTCGATTCACCCCTCCACTTT. Protein: CASSTDSGVDSPLHF. The chain is built from TRBV5-4 and TRBJ1-6; possibly TRBD1 for D (6 bases). This CDR3 region has 15 residues. V was pared by 5 bases and J by 8 bases, with 17 bases between. The germline V gene has CDR1 SGHNT and CDR2 YYREEE (reference sequence).